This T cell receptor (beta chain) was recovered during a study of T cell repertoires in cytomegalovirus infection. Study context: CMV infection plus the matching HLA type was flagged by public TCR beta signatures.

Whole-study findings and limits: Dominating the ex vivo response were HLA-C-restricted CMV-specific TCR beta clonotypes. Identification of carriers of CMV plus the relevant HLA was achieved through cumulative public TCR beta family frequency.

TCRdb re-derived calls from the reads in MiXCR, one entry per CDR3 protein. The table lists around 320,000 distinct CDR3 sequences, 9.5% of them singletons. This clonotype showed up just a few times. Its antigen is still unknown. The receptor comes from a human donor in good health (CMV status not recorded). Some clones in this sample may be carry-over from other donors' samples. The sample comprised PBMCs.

CDR3 sequence reads: CASSLGTQVNTEAFF. CDR3 in DNA: TGTGCCAGCAGTTTAGGGACACAGGTGAACACTGAAGCTTTCTTT. J is TRBJ1-1 and V is TRBV12-3 or TRBV12-4; a weak D match, TRBD1 (5 bases). This CDR3 region has 15 residues. Trimming cost V 1 base and J 0 bases, with 9 bases left between them.